Below, 10 T cell receptor beta chains from the same sample are listed, as sequenced in a study of cytomegalovirus exposure and HLA in healthy donors. Primers: 60 Vbeta forward and 13 Jbeta reverse. Profiled with immunoSEQ multiplex PCR; TCRdb holds only in-frame clones, not every one. The sample lists 80,000 to 100,000 clones, about 81% occurring once. Sequenced: PBMCs. The receptors derive from a man in his forties in good health and CMV-seronegative.

The V and J genes are TRBV7-8 and TRBJ1-2; possibly TRBD1 for D (5 bases). Germline V gives CDR1 SGHVS, CDR2 FQNEAQ. Trimming shortened V by 7 bases and J by 4 bases, and 16 bases separated the two germline ends. The CDR3 runs to 14 residues. In DNA, the CDR3 is TGTGCCAGCACCCCGGGAGACAGACTCTATGGCTACACCTTC. It translates to CASTPGDRLYGYTF.

The chain couples TRBV10-3 to TRBJ2-7; TRBD2 aligns across 11 bases. The germline V gene has CDR1 ENHRY and CDR2 SYGVKD. Trimming cost V 0 bases and J 6 bases; bases outside gene matches: 4. The CDR3 consists of 15 residues. CDR3 sequence: CAISESGTSGFEQYF. The CDR3 DNA is TGTGCCATCAGTGAGTCTGGGACTAGCGGTTTCGAGCAGTACTTC.

The rearrangement links TRBV5-4 to TRBJ1-2, with D hard to call. The CDR3 has 14 amino acids. The germline gives CDR1 SGHNT, CDR2 YYREEE (reference sequence). Trimming cost V 0 bases and J 0 bases, with 6 bases left between them. The CDR3 bases are TGTGCCAGCAGCTTGGTACAGACTAACTATGGCTACACCTTC. Protein: CASSLVQTNYGYTF.

This clone was recorded only once. The chain combines TRBV13 with TRBJ2-5, with 9 bases matching TRBD1. CDR3 length equals 18 residues. CDR1 and CDR2 from the germline V gene are PRHDT and FYEKMQ (reference sequence). V was pared by 2 bases and J by 2 bases, with 12 bases of the junction left unmatched. CDR3 DNA: TGTGCCAGCAGCTTAACCGGGACAGGGAGCCTCCTACAAGAGACCCAGTACTTC. Its protein is CASSLTGTGSLLQETQYF.

CDR3 protein: CASTQGRGRSHIQYF. The CDR3 nucleotides are TGTGCCAGTACCCAAGGCAGGGGCCGTAGTCACATTCAGTACTTC. This chain uses TRBV19 with TRBJ2-4, with a possible D match to TRBD1 (6 bases). Trimming removed 7 bases from V and 8 bases from J, with 21 bases in between. Germline CDR1 reads LNHDA; CDR2 reads SQIVND (reference sequence). The CDR3 sequence is 15 residues long.

This clone was detected once. In DNA form, the CDR3 reads TGTGCCAGCAGCGCCATTATTAGACTAGCGGATACAGATACGCAGTATTTT. Its translation: CASSAIIRLADTDTQYF. The V gene is TRBV9, the J gene TRBJ2-3; 9 nucleotides align to TRBD2. This CDR3 region has 17 residues. Germline trimming cut 3 bases from V and 3 bases from J; bases unmatched to any gene: 11. CDR1 and CDR2 from the germline V gene are SGDLS and YYNGEE.

This clone was seen just once. This chain joins TRBV19 and TRBJ2-2; TRBD2 might be the D (6 bases). V lost 2 bases and J 1 base, leaving 8 bases between the germline ends. CDR1 LNHDA and CDR2 SQIVND come from the germline V gene (reference sequence). The CDR3 totals 15 residues. CDR3 DNA: TGTGCCAGTAGTATAACGGGGGTGAACACCGGGGAGCTGTTTTTT. Its translation is CASSITGVNTGELFF. Filled out from reference TRBV19 and TRBJ2-2, the complete variable domain reads DGGITQSPKYLFRKEGQNVTLSCEQNLNHDAMYWYRQDPGQGLRLIYYSQIVNDFQKGDIAEGYSVSREKKESFPLTVTSAQKNPTAFYLCASSITGVNTGELFFGEGSRLTVL.

V and J are TRBV5-8 and TRBJ1-1; the D gene is possibly TRBD1 (5 bases). The CDR3 loop spans 15 amino acids. Germline CDR1 reads SGHTS; CDR2 reads YDEGEE. V lost 0 bases, J lost 0 bases, and 9 bases lay in between. The CDR3 region has the DNA TGTGCCAGCAGCTTGGGGGGGGTATTGAACACTGAAGCTTTCTTT. This codes for CASSLGGVLNTEAFF. The whole variable domain, filled in from reference TRBV5-8 and TRBJ1-1, reads EAGVTQSPTHLIKTRGQQATLRCSPISGHTSVYWYQQALGLGLQFLLWYDEGEERNRGNFPPRFSGRQFPNYSSELNVNALELEDSALYLCASSLGGVLNTEAFFGQGTRLTVV.

The chain has TRBV2 and TRBJ1-2, with a possible D match to TRBD1 (5 bases). Trimming took 6 bases from V and 3 from J, leaving 11 bases between them. Germline loops: CDR1 SNHLY, CDR2 FYNNEI. The CDR3 runs to 13 residues. The CDR3 region is CASREGIDYGYTF. The CDR3 region has the DNA TGTGCCAGCAGGGAGGGGATAGACTATGGCTACACCTTC.

This chain links TRBV5-4 with TRBJ1-1, with 8 nucleotides matching TRBD1. The germline CDR1 and CDR2 sequences are SGHNT and YYREEE (reference sequence). The trim removed 1 base at V and 4 bases at J, leaving 6 bases unmatched. The CDR3 is 15 residues long. This CDR3 reads CASSLMGQVATEAFF. CDR3 nucleotides: TGTGCCAGCAGCTTGATGGGACAGGTTGCCACTGAAGCTTTCTTT.